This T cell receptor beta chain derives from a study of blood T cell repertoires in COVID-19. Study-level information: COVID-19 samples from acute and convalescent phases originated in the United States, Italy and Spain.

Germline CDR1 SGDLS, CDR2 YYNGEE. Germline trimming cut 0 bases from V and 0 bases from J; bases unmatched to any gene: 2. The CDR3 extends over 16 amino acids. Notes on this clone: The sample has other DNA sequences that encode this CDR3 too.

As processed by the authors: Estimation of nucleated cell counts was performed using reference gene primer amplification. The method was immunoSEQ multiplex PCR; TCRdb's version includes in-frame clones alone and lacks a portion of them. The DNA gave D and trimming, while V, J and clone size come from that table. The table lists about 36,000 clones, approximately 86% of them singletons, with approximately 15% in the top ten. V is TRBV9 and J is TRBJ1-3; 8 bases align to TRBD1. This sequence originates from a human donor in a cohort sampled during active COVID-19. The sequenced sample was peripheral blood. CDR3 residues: CASSVGQGTSGNTIYF. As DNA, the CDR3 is TGTGCCAGCAGCGTAGGACAGGGGACCTCTGGAAACACCATATATTTT.